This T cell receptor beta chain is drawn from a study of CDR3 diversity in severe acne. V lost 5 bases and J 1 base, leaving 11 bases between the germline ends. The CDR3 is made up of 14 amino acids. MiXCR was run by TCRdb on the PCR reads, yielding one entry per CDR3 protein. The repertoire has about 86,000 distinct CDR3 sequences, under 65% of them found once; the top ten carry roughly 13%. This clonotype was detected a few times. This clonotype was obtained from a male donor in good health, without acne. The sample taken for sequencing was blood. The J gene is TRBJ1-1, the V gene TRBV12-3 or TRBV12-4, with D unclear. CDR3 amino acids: CASSTLTTNTEAFF. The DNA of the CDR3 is TGTGCCAGCAGTACTCTGACAACGAACACTGAAGCTTTCTTT.